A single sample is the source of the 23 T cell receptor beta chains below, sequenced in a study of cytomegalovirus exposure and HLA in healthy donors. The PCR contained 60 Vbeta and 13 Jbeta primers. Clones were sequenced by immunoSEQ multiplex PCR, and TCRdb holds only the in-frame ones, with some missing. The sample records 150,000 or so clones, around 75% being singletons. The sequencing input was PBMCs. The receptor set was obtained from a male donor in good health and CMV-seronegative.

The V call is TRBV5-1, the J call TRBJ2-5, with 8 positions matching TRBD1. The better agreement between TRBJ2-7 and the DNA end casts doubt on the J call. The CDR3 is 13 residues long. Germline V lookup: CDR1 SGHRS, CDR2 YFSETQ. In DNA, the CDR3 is TGCGCCAGCAGCTGGGGGACAGGCTACGAGCAGTACTTC. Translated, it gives CASSWGTGYEQYF.

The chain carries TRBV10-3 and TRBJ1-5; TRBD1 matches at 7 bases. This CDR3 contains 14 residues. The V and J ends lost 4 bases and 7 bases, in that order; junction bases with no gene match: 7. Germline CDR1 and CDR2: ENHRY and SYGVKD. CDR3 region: CAISAGQMDQPQHF. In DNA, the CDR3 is TGTGCCATCAGTGCGGGACAGATGGACCAGCCCCAGCATTTT.

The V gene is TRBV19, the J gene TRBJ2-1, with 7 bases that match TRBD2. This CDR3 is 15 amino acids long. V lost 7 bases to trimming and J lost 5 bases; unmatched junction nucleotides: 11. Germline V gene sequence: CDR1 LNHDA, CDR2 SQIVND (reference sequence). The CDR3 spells CASIRGGRGDNEQFF. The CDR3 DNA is TGTGCCAGTATCCGGGGAGGGAGAGGGGACAATGAGCAGTTCTTC.

In DNA, the CDR3 is TGTGCCAGCATATCCGCGGGGGTCGCCGGGGAGCTGTTTTTT. It specifies CASISAGVAGELFF. This sequence joins TRBV19 and TRBJ2-2; the match to TRBD2 covers 7 bases. V shed 9 bases, J shed 6 bases, and the junction held 10 bases outside the gene matches. The length of the CDR3 is 14 residues. Germline lookup yields CDR1 LNHDA and CDR2 SQIVND (reference sequence).

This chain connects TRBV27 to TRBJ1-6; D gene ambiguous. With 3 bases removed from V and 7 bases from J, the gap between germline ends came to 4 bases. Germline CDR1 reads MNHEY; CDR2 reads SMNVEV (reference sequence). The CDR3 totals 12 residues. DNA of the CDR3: TGTGCCAGCAGTTTCAGGAATTCACCCCTCCACTTT. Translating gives CASSFRNSPLHF.

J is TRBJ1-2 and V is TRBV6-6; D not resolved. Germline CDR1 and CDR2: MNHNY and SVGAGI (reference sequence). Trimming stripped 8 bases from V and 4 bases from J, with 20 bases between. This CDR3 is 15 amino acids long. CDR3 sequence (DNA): TGTGCCAGCGGCCAGGTCGCCGAAAACTTCTATGGCTACACCTTC. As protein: CASGQVAENFYGYTF.

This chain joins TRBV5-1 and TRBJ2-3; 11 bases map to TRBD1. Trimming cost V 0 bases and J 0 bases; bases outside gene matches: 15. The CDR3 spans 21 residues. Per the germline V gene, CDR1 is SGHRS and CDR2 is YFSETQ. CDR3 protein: CASSLVRSSGTGGLSTDTQYF. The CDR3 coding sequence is TGCGCCAGCAGCTTGGTGCGGTCGTCCGGGACAGGGGGATTAAGCACAGATACGCAGTATTTT.

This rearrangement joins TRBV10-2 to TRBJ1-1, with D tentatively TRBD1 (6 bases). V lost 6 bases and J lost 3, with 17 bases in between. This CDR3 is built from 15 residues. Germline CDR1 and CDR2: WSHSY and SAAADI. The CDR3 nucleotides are TGCGCCAGCAGACCAGGTATGGGGGCCCACACTGAAGCTTTCTTT. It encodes CASRPGMGAHTEAFF.

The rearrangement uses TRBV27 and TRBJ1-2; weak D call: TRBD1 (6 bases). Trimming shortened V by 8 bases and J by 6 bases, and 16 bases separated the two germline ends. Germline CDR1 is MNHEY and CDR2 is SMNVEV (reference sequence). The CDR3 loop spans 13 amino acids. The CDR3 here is CASHRDRLDGYTF. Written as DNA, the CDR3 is TGTGCCAGCCACCGAGACAGGTTGGATGGCTACACCTTC.

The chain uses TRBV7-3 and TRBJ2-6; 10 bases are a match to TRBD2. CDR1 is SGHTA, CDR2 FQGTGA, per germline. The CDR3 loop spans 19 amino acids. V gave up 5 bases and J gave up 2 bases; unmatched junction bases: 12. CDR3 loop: CASSPGVTSGAAGANVLTF. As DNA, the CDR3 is TGTGCCAGCAGCCCAGGCGTCACTAGCGGGGCCGCTGGGGCCAACGTCCTGACTTTC.

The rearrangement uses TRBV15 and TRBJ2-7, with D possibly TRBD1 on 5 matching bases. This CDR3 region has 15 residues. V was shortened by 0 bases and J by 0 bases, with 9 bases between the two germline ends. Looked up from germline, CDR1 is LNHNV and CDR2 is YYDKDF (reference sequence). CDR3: CATSREAGYSYEQYF. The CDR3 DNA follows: TGTGCCACCAGCAGAGAGGCAGGGTACTCCTACGAGCAGTACTTC.

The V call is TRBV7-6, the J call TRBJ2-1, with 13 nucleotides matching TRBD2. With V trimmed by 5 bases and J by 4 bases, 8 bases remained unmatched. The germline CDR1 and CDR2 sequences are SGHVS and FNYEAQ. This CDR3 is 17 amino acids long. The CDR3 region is CASSARTSGSAYNEQFF. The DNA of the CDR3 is TGTGCCAGCAGCGCCAGGACTAGCGGGAGTGCGTACAATGAGCAGTTCTTC.

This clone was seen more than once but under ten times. The CDR3 here is CASSWGTGGYPYEQYF. The CDR3, as DNA: TGTGCCAGCAGCTGGGGAACAGGGGGTTACCCCTACGAGCAGTACTTC. The chain recombines TRBV5-6 with TRBJ2-7, with 8 positions matching TRBD1. The CDR3 contains 16 residues. V gave up 3 bases and J gave up 2 bases; unmatched junction bases: 10. Germline CDR1 SGHDT, CDR2 YYEEEE. Full variable domain (outside the CDR3, taken from reference TRBV5-6 and TRBJ2-7): DAGVTQSPTHLIKTRGQQVTLRCSPKSGHDTVSWYQQALGQGPQFIFQYYEEEERQRGNFPDRFSGHQFPNYSSELNVNALLLGDSALYLCASSWGTGGYPYEQYFGPGTRLTVT.

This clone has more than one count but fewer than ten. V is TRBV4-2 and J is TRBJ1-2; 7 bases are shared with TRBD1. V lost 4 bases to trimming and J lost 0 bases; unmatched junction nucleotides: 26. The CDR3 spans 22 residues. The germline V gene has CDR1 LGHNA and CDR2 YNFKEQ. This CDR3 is CASSRSKGGVADRAISNYGYTF. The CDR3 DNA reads TGTGCCAGCAGCCGATCAAAAGGGGGTGTAGCAGACAGGGCCATCTCTAACTATGGCTACACCTTC.

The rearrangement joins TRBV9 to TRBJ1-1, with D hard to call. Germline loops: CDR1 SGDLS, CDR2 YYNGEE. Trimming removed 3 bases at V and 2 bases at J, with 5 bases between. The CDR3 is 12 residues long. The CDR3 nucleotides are TGTGCCAGCAGCGGGAGAAACACTGAAGCTTTCTTT. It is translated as CASSGRNTEAFF. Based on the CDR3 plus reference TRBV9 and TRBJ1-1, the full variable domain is DSGVTQTPKHLITATGQRVTLRCSPRSGDLSVYWYQQSLDQGLQFLIQYYNGEERAKGNILERFSAQQFPDLHSELNLSSLELGDSALYFCASSGRNTEAFFGQGTRLTVV.

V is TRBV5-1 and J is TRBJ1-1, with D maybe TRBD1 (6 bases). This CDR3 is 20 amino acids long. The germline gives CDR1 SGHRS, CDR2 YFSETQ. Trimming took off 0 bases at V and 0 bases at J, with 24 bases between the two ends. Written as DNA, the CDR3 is TGCGCCAGCAGCTTGGCGGACCCCCCCCCGAAGCGGGGGCTGAACACTGAAGCTTTCTTT. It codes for CASSLADPPPKRGLNTEAFF.

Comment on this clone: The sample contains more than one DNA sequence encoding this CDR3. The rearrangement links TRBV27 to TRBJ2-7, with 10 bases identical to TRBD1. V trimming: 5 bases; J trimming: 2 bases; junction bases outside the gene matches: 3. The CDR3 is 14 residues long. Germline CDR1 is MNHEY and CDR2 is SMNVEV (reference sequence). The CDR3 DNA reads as TGTGCCAGCAGTCGAGGACAGGGGGCCTACGAGCAGTACTTC. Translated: CASSRGQGAYEQYF.

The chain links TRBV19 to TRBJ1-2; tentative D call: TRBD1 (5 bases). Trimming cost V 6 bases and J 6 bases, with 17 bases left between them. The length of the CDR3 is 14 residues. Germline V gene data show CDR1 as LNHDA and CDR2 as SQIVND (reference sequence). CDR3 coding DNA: TGTGCCAGTAGCCCCGTGACAGTCCCGAATGGCTACACCTTC. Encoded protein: CASSPVTVPNGYTF. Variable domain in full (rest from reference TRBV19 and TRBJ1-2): DGGITQSPKYLFRKEGQNVTLSCEQNLNHDAMYWYRQDPGQGLRLIYYSQIVNDFQKGDIAEGYSVSREKKESFPLTVTSAQKNPTAFYLCASSPVTVPNGYTFGSGTRLTVV.

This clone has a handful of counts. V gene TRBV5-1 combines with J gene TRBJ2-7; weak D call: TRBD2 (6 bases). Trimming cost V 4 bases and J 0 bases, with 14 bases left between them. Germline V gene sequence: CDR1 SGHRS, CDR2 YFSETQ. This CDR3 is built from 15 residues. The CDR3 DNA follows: TGCGCCAGCAGCCTTCTTAGCGGACCCTCCTACGAGCAGTACTTC. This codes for CASSLLSGPSYEQYF.

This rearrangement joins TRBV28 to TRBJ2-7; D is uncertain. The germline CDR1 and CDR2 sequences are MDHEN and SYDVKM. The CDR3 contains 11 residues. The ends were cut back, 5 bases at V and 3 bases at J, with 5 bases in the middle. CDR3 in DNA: TGTGCCAGCAGTGAGTTCTACGAGCAGTACTTC. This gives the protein CASSEFYEQYF.

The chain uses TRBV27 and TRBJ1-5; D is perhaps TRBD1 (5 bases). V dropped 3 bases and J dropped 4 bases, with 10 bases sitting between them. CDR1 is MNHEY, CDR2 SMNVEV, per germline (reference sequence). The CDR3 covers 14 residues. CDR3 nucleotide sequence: TGTGCCAGCAGTTTGGGGGGGATTAATCAGCCCCAGCATTTT. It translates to CASSLGGINQPQHF.

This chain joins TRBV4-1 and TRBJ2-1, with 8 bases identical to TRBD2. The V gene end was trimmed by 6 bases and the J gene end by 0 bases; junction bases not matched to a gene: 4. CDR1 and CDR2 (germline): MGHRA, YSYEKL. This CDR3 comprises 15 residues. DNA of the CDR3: TGCGCCAGCAGAAGAAGCGGGGGCTCCTACAATGAGCAGTTCTTC. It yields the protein CASRRSGGSYNEQFF.

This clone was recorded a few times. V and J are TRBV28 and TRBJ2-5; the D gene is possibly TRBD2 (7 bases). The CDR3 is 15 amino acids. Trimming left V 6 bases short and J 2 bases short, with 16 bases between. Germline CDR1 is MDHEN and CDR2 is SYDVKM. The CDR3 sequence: CASSAGAVYQETQYF. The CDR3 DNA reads TGTGCCAGCAGCGCGGGGGCAGTTTATCAAGAGACCCAGTACTTC.